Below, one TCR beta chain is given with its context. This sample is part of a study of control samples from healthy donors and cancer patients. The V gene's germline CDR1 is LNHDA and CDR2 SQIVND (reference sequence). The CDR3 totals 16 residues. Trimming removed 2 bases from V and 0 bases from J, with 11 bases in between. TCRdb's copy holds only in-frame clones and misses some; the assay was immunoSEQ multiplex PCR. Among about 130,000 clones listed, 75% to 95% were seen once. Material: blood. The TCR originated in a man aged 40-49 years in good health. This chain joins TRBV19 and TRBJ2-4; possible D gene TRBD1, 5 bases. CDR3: CASSIQGAGAKNIQYF. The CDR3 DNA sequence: TGTGCCAGTAGTATACAAGGGGCTGGAGCCAAAAACATTCAGTACTTC.